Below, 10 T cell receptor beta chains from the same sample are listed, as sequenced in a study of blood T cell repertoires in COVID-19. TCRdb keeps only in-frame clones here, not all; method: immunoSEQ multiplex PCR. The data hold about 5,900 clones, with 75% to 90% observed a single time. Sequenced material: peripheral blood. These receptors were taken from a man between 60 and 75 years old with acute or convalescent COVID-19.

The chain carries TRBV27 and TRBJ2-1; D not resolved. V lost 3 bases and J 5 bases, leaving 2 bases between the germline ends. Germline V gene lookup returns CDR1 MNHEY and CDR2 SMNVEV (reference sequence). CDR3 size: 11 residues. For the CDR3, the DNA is TGTGCCAGCAGTTTCGACAATGAGCAGTTCTTC. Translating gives CASSFDNEQFF.

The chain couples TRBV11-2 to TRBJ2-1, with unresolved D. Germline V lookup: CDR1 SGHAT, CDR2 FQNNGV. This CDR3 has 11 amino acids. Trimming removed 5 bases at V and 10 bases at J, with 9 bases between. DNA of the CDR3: TGTGCCAGCAGCCCTCTGAGGGAGCAGTTCTTC. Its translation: CASSPLREQFF.

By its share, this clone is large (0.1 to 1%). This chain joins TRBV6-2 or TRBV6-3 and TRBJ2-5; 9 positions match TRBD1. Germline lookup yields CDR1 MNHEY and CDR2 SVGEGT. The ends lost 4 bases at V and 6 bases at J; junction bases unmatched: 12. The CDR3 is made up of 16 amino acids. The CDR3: CASSSNFRDREKTQYF. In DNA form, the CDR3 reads TGTGCCAGCAGTTCCAACTTCAGGGACAGGGAGAAGACCCAGTACTTC.

Here the CDR3 reads CASSLHPVSNQPQHF. The DNA for the CDR3 is TGTGCCAGCAGTCTCCACCCGGTTAGCAATCAGCCCCAGCATTTT. V and J are TRBV6-2 or TRBV6-3 and TRBJ1-5, with D uncertain. The CDR3 has 15 residues. The germline V gene has CDR1 MNHEY and CDR2 SVGEGT. Between the trimmed V and J ends, which lost 5 bases and 0 bases, there was a span of 11 bases.

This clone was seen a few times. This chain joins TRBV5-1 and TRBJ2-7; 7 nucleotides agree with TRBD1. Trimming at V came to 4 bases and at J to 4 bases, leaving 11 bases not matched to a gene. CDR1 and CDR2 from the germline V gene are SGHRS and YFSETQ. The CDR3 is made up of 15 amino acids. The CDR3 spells CASSPFGTASYEQYF. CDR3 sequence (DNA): TGCGCCAGCAGCCCCTTCGGGACAGCAAGTTACGAGCAGTACTTC.

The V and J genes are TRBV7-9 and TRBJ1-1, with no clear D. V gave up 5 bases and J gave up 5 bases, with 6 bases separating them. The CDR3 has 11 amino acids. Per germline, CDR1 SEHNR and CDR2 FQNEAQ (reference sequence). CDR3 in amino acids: CASSLGTEAFF. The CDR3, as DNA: TGTGCCAGCAGCCTCGGGACTGAAGCTTTCTTT.

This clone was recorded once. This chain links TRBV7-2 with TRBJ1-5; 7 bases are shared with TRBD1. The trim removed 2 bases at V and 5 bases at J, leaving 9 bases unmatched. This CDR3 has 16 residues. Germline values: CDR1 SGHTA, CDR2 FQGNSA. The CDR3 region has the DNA TGTGCCAGCAGCTTACGAACAGGGGCAGGACATCAGCCCCAGCATTTT. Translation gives CASSLRTGAGHQPQHF.

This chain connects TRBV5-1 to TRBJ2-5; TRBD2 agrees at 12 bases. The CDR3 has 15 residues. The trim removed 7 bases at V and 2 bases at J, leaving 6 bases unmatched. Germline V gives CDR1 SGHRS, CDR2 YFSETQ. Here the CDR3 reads CASVPSGGVQETQYF. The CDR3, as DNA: TGCGCCAGCGTTCCTAGCGGGGGGGTTCAAGAGACCCAGTACTTC.

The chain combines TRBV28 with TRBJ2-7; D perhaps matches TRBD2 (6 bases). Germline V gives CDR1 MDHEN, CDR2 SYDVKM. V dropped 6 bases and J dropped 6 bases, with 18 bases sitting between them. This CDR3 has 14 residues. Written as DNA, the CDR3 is TGTGCCAGCAGGGGACTTCTAGCGTATGGCGAGCAGTACGTC. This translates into CASRGLLAYGEQYV.

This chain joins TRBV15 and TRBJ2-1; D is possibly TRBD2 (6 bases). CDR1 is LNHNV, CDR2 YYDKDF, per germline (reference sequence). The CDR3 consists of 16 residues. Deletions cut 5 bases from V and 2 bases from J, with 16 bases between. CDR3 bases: TGTGCCACCAGCGCAGTGGCGGGAATTACCTACAATGAGCAGTTCTTC. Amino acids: CATSAVAGITYNEQFF. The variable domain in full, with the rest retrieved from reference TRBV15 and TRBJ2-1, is DAMVIQNPRYQVTQFGKPVTLSCSQTLNHNVMYWYQQKSSQAPKLLFHYYDKDFNNEADTPDNFQSRRPNTSFCFLDIRSPGLGDTAMYLCATSAVAGITYNEQFFGPGTRLTVL.